Listed here are 8 T cell receptor beta chains from one sample, sequenced in a study of graft-versus-host responses after intestinal transplantation. These receptors have no identified antigens. Assay: immunoSEQ multiplex PCR; the TCRdb copy retains only in-frame clones and omits some. Counted here are about 120,000 clones, approximately 95% occurring once; the ten biggest clones make up over 2.5%. The sequencing used unstimulated CD8+ T cells sorted from spleen or lymph node cells, collected before intestinal transplant. Receptors were obtained from a human donor who received an intestinal transplant.

This clone came up once. The V gene is TRBV23-1, the J gene TRBJ1-2; 11 positions match TRBD1. TRBV23-1 is an ORF for which the function is uncertain. V lost 6 bases, J lost 6 bases, and 6 bases stayed unmatched. This CDR3 contains 14 residues. The CDR3 protein is CASRGQGERNGYTF. The CDR3 DNA sequence: TGCGCCAGCAGGGGACAGGGGGAACGTAATGGCTACACCTTC.

This rearrangement joins TRBV21-1 to TRBJ2-4; the D call of TRBD2 is as the table states it, not checked on the DNA. TRBV21-1 is described as a pseudogene. The CDR3 runs 19 residues. The CDR3 DNA sequence: TGTGCCAGCAGCCCGGGGGAGGGGAGAACCGGGACTGCCAAAAACATTCAGTACTTC. As protein: CASSPGEGRTGTAKNIQYF.

The chain is built from TRBV30 and TRBJ1-5; D gene unclear. The CDR3 sequence is 13 residues long. V was shortened by 3 bases and J by 7 bases, with 13 bases between the two germline ends. Germline V gene sequence: CDR1 GTSNPN, CDR2 SVGIG (reference sequence). CDR3 sequence (DNA): TGTGCCTGGAGACGGGGTACGGGGCAGCCCCAGCATTTT. Translation gives CAWRRGTGQPQHF.

CDR3 amino acids: CASSGPGGLAGELSTDTQYF. CDR3 in DNA: TGTGCCAGCAGCGGCCCTGGAGGACTAGCGGGAGAACTGAGCACAGATACGCAGTATTTT. The gene calls are TRBV9 and TRBJ2-3, with 13 bases matching TRBD2. CDR1 and CDR2 (germline): SGDLS, YYNGEE. The CDR3 sequence is 20 residues long. Trimming took 3 bases from V and 0 from J; bases not matched to a gene: 13.

The genes are TRBV28 and TRBJ1-1; D is unclear. The V gene lost 6 bases and the J gene lost 6 bases, with 17 bases spanning the gap. Per germline, CDR1 MDHEN and CDR2 SYDVKM. This CDR3 is 14 amino acids long. This chain's CDR3 is CASSLTPRDSEAFF. The DNA of the CDR3 is TGTGCCAGCAGCCTTACCCCTAGGGATTCTGAAGCTTTCTTT.

The chain has TRBV6-5 and TRBJ1-4, with 10 nucleotides matching TRBD1. The CDR3 length is 14 residues. The J segment lost 11 bases and the V segment lost 5 bases, leaving 8 bases of the junction unmatched. CDR1 is MNHEY, CDR2 SVGAGI, per germline. The CDR3 nucleotides are TGTGCCAGCAGTGGACAGGGGGTAACGCGGAAACTGTTTTTT. Encoded protein: CASSGQGVTRKLFF.

This chain links TRBV5-6 with TRBJ1-2; TRBD1 aligns across 9 bases. J gave up 4 bases and V 1 base, and 5 bases lay outside the gene matches. The CDR3 spans 15 residues. Germline assignment: CDR1 SGHDT and CDR2 YYEEEE. The CDR3 loop is CASSLSGQGGYGYTF. The CDR3, as DNA: TGTGCCAGCAGCTTGTCGGGACAGGGAGGCTATGGCTACACCTTC.

In its sample, this clone was seen once. The chain recombines TRBV5-6 with TRBJ2-7; TRBD2 matches at 8 bases. This CDR3 region has 15 residues. The germline gives CDR1 SGHDT, CDR2 YYEEEE. With 6 bases clipped from V and 2 bases from J, the junction kept 10 bases outside the gene matches. The CDR3: CASTVAGRTTYEQYF. The CDR3 bases are TGTGCCAGCACCGTAGCGGGACGAACCACCTACGAGCAGTACTTC.